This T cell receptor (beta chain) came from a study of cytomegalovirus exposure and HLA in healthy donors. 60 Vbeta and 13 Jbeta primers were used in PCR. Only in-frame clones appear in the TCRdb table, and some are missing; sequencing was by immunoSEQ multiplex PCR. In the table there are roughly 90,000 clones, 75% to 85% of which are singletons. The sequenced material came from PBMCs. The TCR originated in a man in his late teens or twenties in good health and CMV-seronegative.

CDR3 DNA sequence: TGTGCCAGCAGCTTACTTGTAGCGGGGGACTACAATGAGCAGTTCTTC. Its protein is CASSLLVAGDYNEQFF. The rearrangement links TRBV7-8 to TRBJ2-1; 9 bases are shared with TRBD2. V dropped 2 bases and J dropped 3; count of bases not matched to a gene: 5. Germline V gene lookup returns CDR1 SGHVS and CDR2 FQNEAQ. The CDR3 covers 16 residues.